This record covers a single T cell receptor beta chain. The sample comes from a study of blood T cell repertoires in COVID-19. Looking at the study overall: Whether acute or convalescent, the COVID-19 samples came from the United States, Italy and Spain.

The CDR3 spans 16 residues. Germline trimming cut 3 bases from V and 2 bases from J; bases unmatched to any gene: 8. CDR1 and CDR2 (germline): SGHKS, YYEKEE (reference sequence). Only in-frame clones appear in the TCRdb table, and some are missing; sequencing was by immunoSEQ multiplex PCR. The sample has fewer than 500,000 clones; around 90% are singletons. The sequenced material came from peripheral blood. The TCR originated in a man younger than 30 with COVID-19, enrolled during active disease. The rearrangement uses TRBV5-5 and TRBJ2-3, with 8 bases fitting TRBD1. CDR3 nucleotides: TGTGCCAGCAGCTCCCGGACAGGGATGGACACAGATACGCAGTATTTT. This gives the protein CASSSRTGMDTDTQYF.